Below, 9 T cell receptor beta chains from the same sample are listed, as sequenced in a study of beta chain features in type 1 diabetes (dated by TCRdb to between 2018 and 2020). Libraries were built with the immunoSEQ multiplex PCR assay. The entire amount of isolated RNA was reverse transcribed using the High Capacity cDNA Reverse Transcription Kit, so the sequenced TCRB transcripts were expressed ones. Not all clones reach the TCRdb copy of this immuneACCESS table, which keeps in-frame sequences only. Checked studies attribute under half of the gap to unresolved V genes and leave the rest unexplained. The sample contains roughly 140,000 clones, around 8% of them found a single time. 0.55% to 0.75% of the sample comes from the top ten. The sample was central memory CD4+ T cells from blood. The receptor source for this set is a man in his late teens or twenties in good health.

V usage is TRBV5-4 and J usage is TRBJ1-2; D remains unclear. In germline, CDR1 is SGHNT, CDR2 YYREEE (reference sequence). The V end lost 3 bases, the J end lost 8 bases, and 14 bases lay between the germline ends. This CDR3 comprises 13 residues. In DNA, the CDR3 is TGTGCCAGCAGCTCGTTTGAAGAGGAGGGCTACACCTTC. Residues: CASSSFEEEGYTF.

This clone was observed a few times. This chain joins TRBV19 and TRBJ2-5; tentative D call: TRBD1 (6 bases). Germline CDR1 and CDR2: LNHDA and SQIVND (reference sequence). The ends were cut back, 4 bases at V and 0 bases at J, with 9 bases in the middle. The CDR3 totals 14 residues. The CDR3 nucleotides read TGTGCCAGTAGTAGACACAGGGACCAAGAGACCCAGTACTTC. It specifies CASSRHRDQETQYF.

This sequence joins TRBV5-4 and TRBJ2-2, with D unresolved. The CDR3 loop spans 15 amino acids. Trimming removed 0 bases from V and 4 bases from J, with 10 bases in between. CDR1 SGHNT and CDR2 YYREEE come from the germline V gene (reference sequence). The CDR3 here is CASSLDSAFTGELFF. The CDR3 coding sequence is TGTGCCAGCAGCTTGGACAGTGCGTTCACCGGGGAGCTGTTTTTT.

This clone has more than one count but fewer than ten. The chain is built from TRBV6-6 and TRBJ1-2; 8 bases match TRBD1. CDR1 and CDR2 (germline): MNHNY, SVGAGI (reference sequence). The CDR3 is 15 residues long. V dropped 5 bases and J dropped 0; count of bases not matched to a gene: 5. This CDR3 reads CASSRTGGSNYGYTF. CDR3 DNA sequence: TGTGCCAGCAGTCGCACAGGGGGTTCTAACTATGGCTACACCTTC.

This clone showed up just a few times. This chain links TRBV11-2 with TRBJ2-3; 7 bases agree with TRBD2. In germline, CDR1 is SGHAT, CDR2 FQNNGV. V shed 7 bases and J 0 bases; nucleotides not matched to a gene: 13. This CDR3 region has 17 residues. CDR3 amino acids: CASISGSTASSTDTQYF. The CDR3, as DNA: TGTGCCAGCATTAGCGGGTCAACCGCTTCTAGCACAGATACGCAGTATTTT.

This clone was seen ten or more times. The chain has TRBV7-9 and TRBJ2-1, with 8 bases fitting TRBD2. In germline, CDR1 is SEHNR, CDR2 FQNEAQ (reference sequence). The CDR3 sequence is 15 residues long. The V and J ends lost 2 bases and 7 bases, in that order; junction bases with no gene match: 7. The CDR3 sequence: CASSLRPSGSNEQFF. CDR3 in DNA: TGTGCCAGCAGCTTAAGGCCTAGCGGGTCGAATGAGCAGTTCTTC.

The chain is built from TRBV21-1 and TRBJ2-7; the table assigns TRBD1, which was not confirmed against the DNA. TRBV21-1 is given as a pseudogene. This CDR3 has 17 amino acids. CDR3 sequence: CASSKSRDRRSLYEQYF. The CDR3 region has the DNA TGTGCCAGCAGCAAATCCCGGGACAGGCGTTCTCTCTACGAGCAGTACTTC.

This clone was observed a handful of times. This chain connects TRBV7-9 to TRBJ1-6; 8 nucleotides line up with TRBD1. The CDR3 length is 16 residues. CDR1 is SEHNR and CDR2 is FQNEAQ in the germline V gene (reference sequence). V lost 4 bases and J lost 9; bases outside the gene matches: 11. Here the CDR3 reads CASSSAPGGDGSPLHF. CDR3 DNA: TGTGCCAGCAGCTCAGCCCCAGGGGGCGACGGTTCACCCCTCCACTTT. The variable domain in full, completed from reference TRBV7-9 and TRBJ1-6, reads DTGVSQNPRHKITKRGQNVTFRCDPISEHNRLYWYRQTLGQGPEFLTYFQNEAQLEKSRLLSDRFSAERPKGSFSTLEIQRTEQGDSAMYLCASSSAPGGDGSPLHFGNGTRLTVT.

This clone was counted between two and nine times. The chain combines TRBV7-3 with TRBJ2-1; D is unresolved. V was shortened by 2 bases and J by 3 bases, with 11 bases between the two germline ends. The germline gives CDR1 SGHTA, CDR2 FQGTGA. The CDR3 consists of 15 residues. The CDR3 DNA follows: TGTGCCAGCAGCTTAGGGCACTCAATCTACAATGAGCAGTTCTTC. Residues: CASSLGHSIYNEQFF.